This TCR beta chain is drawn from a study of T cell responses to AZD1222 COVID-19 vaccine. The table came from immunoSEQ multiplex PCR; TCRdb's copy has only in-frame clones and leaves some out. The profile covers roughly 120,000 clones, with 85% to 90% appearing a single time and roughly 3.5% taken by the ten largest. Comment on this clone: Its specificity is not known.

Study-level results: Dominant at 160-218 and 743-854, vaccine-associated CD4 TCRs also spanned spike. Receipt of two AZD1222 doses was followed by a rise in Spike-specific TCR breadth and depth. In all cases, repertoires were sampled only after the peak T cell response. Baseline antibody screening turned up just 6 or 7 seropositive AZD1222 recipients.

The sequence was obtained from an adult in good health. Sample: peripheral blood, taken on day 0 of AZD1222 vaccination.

The CDR3 here is CASSRDRGNEKLFF. The CDR3 DNA sequence: TGTGCCAGTAGCCGGGACAGGGGTAATGAAAAACTGTTTTTT. The chain combines TRBV19 with TRBJ1-4; 10 bases line up with TRBD1. V shed 6 bases, J shed 4 bases, and the junction held 2 bases outside the gene matches. Germline values: CDR1 LNHDA, CDR2 SQIVND (reference sequence). The CDR3 spans 14 residues.